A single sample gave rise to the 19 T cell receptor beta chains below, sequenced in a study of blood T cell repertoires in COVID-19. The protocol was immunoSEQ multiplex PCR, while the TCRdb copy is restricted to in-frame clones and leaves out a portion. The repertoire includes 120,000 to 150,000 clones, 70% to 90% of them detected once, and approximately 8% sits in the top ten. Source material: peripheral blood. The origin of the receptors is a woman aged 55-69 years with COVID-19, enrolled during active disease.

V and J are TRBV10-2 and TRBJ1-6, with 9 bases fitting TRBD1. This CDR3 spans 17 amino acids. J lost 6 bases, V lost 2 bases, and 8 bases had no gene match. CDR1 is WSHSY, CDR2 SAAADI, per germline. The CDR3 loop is CASSEPGQGRLNSPLHF. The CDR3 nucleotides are TGCGCCAGCAGTGAGCCGGGACAGGGACGCCTTAATTCACCCCTCCACTTT.

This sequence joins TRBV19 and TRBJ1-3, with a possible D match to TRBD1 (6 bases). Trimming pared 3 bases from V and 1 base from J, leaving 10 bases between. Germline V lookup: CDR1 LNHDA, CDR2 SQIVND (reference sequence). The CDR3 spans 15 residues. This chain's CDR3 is CASSIRGGSGNTIYF. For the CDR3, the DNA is TGTGCCAGTAGTATCCGAGGGGGATCTGGAAACACCATATATTTT. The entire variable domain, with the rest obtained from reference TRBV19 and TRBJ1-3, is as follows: DGGITQSPKYLFRKEGQNVTLSCEQNLNHDAMYWYRQDPGQGLRLIYYSQIVNDFQKGDIAEGYSVSREKKESFPLTVTSAQKNPTAFYLCASSIRGGSGNTIYFGEGSWLTVV.

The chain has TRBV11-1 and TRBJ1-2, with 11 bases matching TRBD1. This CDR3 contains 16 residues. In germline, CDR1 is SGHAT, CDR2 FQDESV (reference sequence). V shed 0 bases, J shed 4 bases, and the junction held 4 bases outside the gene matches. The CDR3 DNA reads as TGTGCCAGCAGCTTAGCTCCGGGACAGGGGGGCTATGGCTACACCTTC. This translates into CASSLAPGQGGYGYTF.

In DNA form, the CDR3 reads TGTGCCAGCAGCTTGGGCAAGGCAGCCTCTTCTAATAATTCACCCCTCCACTTT. It specifies CASSLGKAASSNNSPLHF. The rearrangement uses TRBV7-9 and TRBJ1-6; D is unresolved. The CDR3 loop spans 18 amino acids. In germline, CDR1 is SEHNR, CDR2 FQNEAQ (reference sequence). V was cut by 3 bases and J by 5 bases, with 20 bases left in between. Using reference TRBV7-9 and TRBJ1-6 for the parts outside the CDR3, the full variable domain is DTGVSQNPRHKITKRGQNVTFRCDPISEHNRLYWYRQTLGQGPEFLTYFQNEAQLEKSRLLSDRFSAERPKGSFSTLEIQRTEQGDSAMYLCASSLGKAASSNNSPLHFGNGTRLTVT.

CDR3 sequence (DNA): TGTGCCAGCACCCGGGACAGGGATAACACCGGGGAGCTGTTTTTT. Residues: CASTRDRDNTGELFF. The chain combines TRBV6-1 with TRBJ2-2; the match to TRBD1 covers 9 bases. The V gene's germline CDR1 is MNHNS and CDR2 SASEGT. V gave up 7 bases and J gave up 2 bases; unmatched junction bases: 5. The CDR3 has 15 residues.

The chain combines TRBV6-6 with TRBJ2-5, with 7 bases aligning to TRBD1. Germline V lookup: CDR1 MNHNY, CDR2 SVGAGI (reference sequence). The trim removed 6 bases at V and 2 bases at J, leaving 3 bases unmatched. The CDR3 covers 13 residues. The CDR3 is CASSRQGQETQYF. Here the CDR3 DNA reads TGTGCCAGCAGCCGACAGGGTCAAGAGACCCAGTACTTC.

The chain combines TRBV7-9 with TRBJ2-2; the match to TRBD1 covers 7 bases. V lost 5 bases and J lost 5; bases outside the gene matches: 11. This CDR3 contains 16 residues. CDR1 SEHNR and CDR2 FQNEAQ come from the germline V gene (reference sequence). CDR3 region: CASSKAGTEKTGELFF. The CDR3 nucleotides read TGTGCCAGCAGCAAGGCCGGGACAGAAAAAACCGGGGAGCTGTTTTTT.

The CDR3 loop reads CASRGTSGGTTLSYEQYF. DNA of the CDR3: TGCGCCAGCAGGGGGACTAGCGGGGGGACTACGCTGTCCTACGAGCAGTACTTC. The V call is TRBV5-1, the J call TRBJ2-7, with 15 bases identical to TRBD2. The CDR3 covers 18 residues. Germline V gene sequence: CDR1 SGHRS, CDR2 YFSETQ. V trimming: 5 bases; J trimming: 1 base; junction bases outside the gene matches: 10.

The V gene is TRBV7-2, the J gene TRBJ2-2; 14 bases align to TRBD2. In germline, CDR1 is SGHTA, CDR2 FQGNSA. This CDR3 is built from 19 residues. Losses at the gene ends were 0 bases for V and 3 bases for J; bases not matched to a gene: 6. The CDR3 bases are TGTGCCAGCAGCTTAGCGGAGAGACTAGCGGGGGGGCACACCGGGGAGCTGTTTTTT. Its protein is CASSLAERLAGGHTGELFF. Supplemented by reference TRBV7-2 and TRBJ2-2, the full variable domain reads GAGVSQSPSNKVTEKGKDVELRCDPISGHTALYWYRQSLGQGLEFLIYFQGNSAPDKSGLPSDRFSAERTGGSVSTLTIQRTQQEDSAVYLCASSLAERLAGGHTGELFFGEGSRLTVL.

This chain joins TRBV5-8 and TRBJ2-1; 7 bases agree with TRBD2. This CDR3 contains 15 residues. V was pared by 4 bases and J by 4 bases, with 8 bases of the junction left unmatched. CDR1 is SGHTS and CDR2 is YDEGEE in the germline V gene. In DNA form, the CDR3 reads TGTGCCAGCAGCCGCGAAGGGACTATTTACAATGAGCAGTTCTTC. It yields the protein CASSREGTIYNEQFF.

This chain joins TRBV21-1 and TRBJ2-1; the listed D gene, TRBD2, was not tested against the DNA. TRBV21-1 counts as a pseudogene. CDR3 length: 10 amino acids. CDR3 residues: CASRSNEQFF. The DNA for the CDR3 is TGTGCCAGCAGATCGAATGAGCAGTTCTTC.

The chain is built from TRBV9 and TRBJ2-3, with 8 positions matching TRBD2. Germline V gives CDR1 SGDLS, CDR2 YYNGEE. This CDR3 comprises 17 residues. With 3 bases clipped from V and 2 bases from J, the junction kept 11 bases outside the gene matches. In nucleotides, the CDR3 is TGTGCCAGCAGCGCGGGGGGGACTCCAGGATACACAGATACGCAGTATTTT. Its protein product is CASSAGGTPGYTDTQYF.

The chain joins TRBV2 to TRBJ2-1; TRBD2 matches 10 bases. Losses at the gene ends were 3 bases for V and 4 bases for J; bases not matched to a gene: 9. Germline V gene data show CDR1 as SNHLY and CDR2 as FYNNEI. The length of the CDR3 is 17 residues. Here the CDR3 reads CASSESPAGGQYNEQFF. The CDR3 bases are TGTGCCAGCAGTGAGTCCCCAGCGGGGGGGCAGTACAATGAGCAGTTCTTC. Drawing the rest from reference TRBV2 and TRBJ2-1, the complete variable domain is EPEVTQTPSHQVTQMGQEVILRCVPISNHLYFYWYRQILGQKVEFLVSFYNNEISEKSEIFDDQFSVERPDGSNFTLKIRSTKLEDSAMYFCASSESPAGGQYNEQFFGPGTRLTVL.

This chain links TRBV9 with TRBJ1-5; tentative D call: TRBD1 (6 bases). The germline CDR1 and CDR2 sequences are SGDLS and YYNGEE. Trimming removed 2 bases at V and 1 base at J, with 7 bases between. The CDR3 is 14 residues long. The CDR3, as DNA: TGTGCCAGCAGCGTTACAGGGAGCAATCAGCCCCAGCATTTT. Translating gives CASSVTGSNQPQHF.

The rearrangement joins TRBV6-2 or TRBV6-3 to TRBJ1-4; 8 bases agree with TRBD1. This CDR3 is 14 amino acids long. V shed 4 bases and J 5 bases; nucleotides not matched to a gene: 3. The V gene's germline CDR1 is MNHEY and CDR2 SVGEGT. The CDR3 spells CASSFGQGNEKLFF. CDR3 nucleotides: TGTGCCAGCAGTTTCGGACAGGGAAATGAAAAACTGTTTTTT.

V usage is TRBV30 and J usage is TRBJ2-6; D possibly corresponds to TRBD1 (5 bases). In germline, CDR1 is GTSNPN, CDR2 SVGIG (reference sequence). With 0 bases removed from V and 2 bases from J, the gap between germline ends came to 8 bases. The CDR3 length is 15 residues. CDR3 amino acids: CAWSVGATGANVLTF. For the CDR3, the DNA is TGTGCCTGGAGTGTAGGGGCAACTGGGGCCAACGTCCTGACTTTC. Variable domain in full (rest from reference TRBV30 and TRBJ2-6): SQTIHQWPATLVQPVGSPLSLECTVEGTSNPNLYWYRQAAGRGLQLLFYSVGIGQISSEVPQNLSASRPQDRQFILSSKKLLLSDSGFYLCAWSVGATGANVLTFGAGSRLTVL.

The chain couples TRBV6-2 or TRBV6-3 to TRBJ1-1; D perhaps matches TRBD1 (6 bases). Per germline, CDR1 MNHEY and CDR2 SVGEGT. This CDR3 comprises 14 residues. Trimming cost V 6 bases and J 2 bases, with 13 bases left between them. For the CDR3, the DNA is TGTGCCAGCAGCGACCACAGGGACAACACTGAAGCTTTCTTT. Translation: CASSDHRDNTEAFF.

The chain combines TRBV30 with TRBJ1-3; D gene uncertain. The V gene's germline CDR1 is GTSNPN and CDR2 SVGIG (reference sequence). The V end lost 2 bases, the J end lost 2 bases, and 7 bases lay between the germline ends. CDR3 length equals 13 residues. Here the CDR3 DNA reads TGTGCCTGGAGTTTTTGGCCTGGAAACACCATATATTTT. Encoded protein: CAWSFWPGNTIYF. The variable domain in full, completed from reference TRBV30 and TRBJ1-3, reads SQTIHQWPATLVQPVGSPLSLECTVEGTSNPNLYWYRQAAGRGLQLLFYSVGIGQISSEVPQNLSASRPQDRQFILSSKKLLLSDSGFYLCAWSFWPGNTIYFGEGSWLTVV.

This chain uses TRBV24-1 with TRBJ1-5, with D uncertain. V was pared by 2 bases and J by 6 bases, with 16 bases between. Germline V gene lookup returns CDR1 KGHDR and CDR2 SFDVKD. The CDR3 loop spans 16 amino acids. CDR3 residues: CATSDSGREIGQPQHF. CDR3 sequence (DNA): TGTGCCACCAGTGATTCAGGACGGGAAATAGGTCAGCCCCAGCATTTT.